This T cell receptor beta chain was observed in a study of a mutant IDH1 vaccine in newly diagnosed glioma (dated by TCRdb to 2020 to 2022). Describing the broader study: Of the roughly 32 patients who were treated, about 60% were male and about 40% were female, and the mean age was approximately 40 years. Prior to enrollment, standard therapy consisting of radiotherapy alone, temozolomide alone, or radiochemotherapy with temozolomide had been administered to patients, with the combination being received by most patients. Peripheral blood was drawn at six visits: V03 (baseline), V05, V07, V10, V12 and V13. For exploratory analyses, longitudinal TCRB deep sequencing was carried out in 25 to 30 treated patients wherever samples were available. Overall study outcomes, separate from this receptor: It was noted by the authors that analyses of patient blood samples could not be reproduced owing to sample limitations. Pseudoprogression seemed to be unrelated to changes in the top peripheral T cell clonotypes found by TCRB sequencing. PBMC samples for TCRB deep sequencing were selected based on availability. Across multiple MHC alleles, vaccine-induced immune responses were seen in roughly 93% of patients.

This specimen's time point label, per the study, means: baseline, week 1 (first vaccination visit). The treatment or condition label for this specimen denotes: pre-vaccination baseline after standard-of-care therapy. Newly diagnosed WHO grade 3 or 4 IDH1-mutant astrocytomas showing loss of nuclear ATRX were present in the donors. The samples were drawn from NOA16, a multicentre, single-arm, open-label phase I trial in Germany that tested a mutant IDH1 peptide vaccine in humans for the first time. For immunogenicity testing, the blood drawn at visit V03 was used as the baseline sample. Genomic DNA for TCRB sequencing was isolated from EDTA blood with the DNeasy Blood and Tissue Kit. Details on this clone: Its antigen is unknown. It has no much larger one-base neighbor in the sample; base qualities were not kept.

Library construction relied on the immunoSEQ multiplex PCR assay. The hsTCRB Kit was used according to the manufacturer's protocol to amplify rearranged TCR beta chain sequences. TCRB libraries were sequenced on an Illumina MiSeq. As for how the authors treated the data: The kit vendor's proprietary platform handled demultiplexing, trimming and gene mapping. TCRdb retrieved this table from immuneACCESS and kept in-frame rearrangements only. Not all clones are present; in checked studies, unresolved V genes account for under half, and no reason is known for the remainder. The DNA was the basis for D and trimming; V, J and clone size are from that table. This sample gives 24,000 or so clones in total; 93% of them show up just once. The ten largest make up about 1.2% of the sample. From cysteine to phenylalanine, the CDR3 is 16 amino acids long. Left in the record is the CDR3 DNA by itself, 48 bases read in frame from the first base. V sheds 0 bases and J sheds 3 bases, leaving 13 bases between their ends. From a lookup of the germline V gene, CDR1 and CDR2 are SGDLS and YYNGEE.

The V and J genes are TRBV9 and TRBJ2-1, with a tentative D gene TRBD1 over 5 matching bases. This sequence originates from a man between 40 and 49 years old with glioma. The starting material was PBMCs, obtained from a glioma patient treated with radiotherapy, temozolomide or both. The CDR3: CASSVGESRGYNEQFF. At the DNA level, the sequence is TGTGCCAGCAGCGTAGGTGAGAGTAGGGGCTACAATGAGCAGTTCTTC. When the CDR3 is completed using the reference TRBV9 and TRBJ2-1 genes on either side, the full variable domain is DSGVTQTPKHLITATGQRVTLRCSPRSGDLSVYWYQQSLDQGLQFLIQYYNGEERAKGNILERFSAQQFPDLHSELNLSSLELGDSALYFCASSVGESRGYNEQFFGPGTRLTVL.